This TCR beta chain was found in a study of molecular identifiers for immune sequencing clone quantification. This CDR3 contains 13 residues. Trimming left V 3 bases short and J 2 bases short, with 6 bases between. Study-level points and caveats: Shared barcodes on identical TCR molecules could underestimate the sizes of highly expanded clones. Jurkat TCR RNA spiked in from one cell could reportedly be detected among about 1.1 million naive cells. Over 99% of effector molecules, yet under 1% of naive-cell molecules, were held by clones above 20 RNA copies.

As CD8+CD4-CCR7+CD45RA+ cells, naive CD8 T cells were sorted. MiXCR, run by TCRdb on the PCR reads, gives a single entry per CDR3 protein. The repertoire holds about 640,000 distinct CDR3 sequences, with roughly 21% as singletons. This clonotype was seen many times. The antigen is not known. The chain employs TRBV12-3 or TRBV12-4 and TRBJ2-3; no reliable D call. The source of this sequence is a human donor in good health. Some libraries in this study had Jurkat cell RNA spiked in. The material sequenced was naive CD8+ T cells from blood, with Jurkat cell RNA spiked in. The subset was: FACS-sorted CD8+CD4-CCR7+CD45RA+ naive T cells. CDR3 protein: CASSLQATDTQYF. Here the CDR3 DNA reads TGTGCCAGCAGTTTGCAGGCCACAGATACGCAGTATTTT.